These T cell receptor beta chains were read from a single sample in a study of blood T cell repertoires in COVID-19. Clones were read by immunoSEQ multiplex PCR, and TCRdb kept only the in-frame ones, dropping some. In the table there are more than 300,000 clones, roughly 90% of which are singletons. Sample: PBMCs or T cells enriched from blood (not recorded which). These receptors all come from a woman between 25 and 40 years old who had been exposed to COVID-19. CDR3s include the opening cysteine and the closing phenylalanine or tryptophan. Fields, in order: V gene, D gene, clone size, J gene, CDR3 DNA, CDR3 protein. D genes are given only for firm matches. Size values are once, few and many counts, or a class for expanded clones, and some rows have none.

TRBV6-5,-,-,TRBJ2-7,TGTGCCAGCAGTTACTCGCGGAGCTCCTACGAGCAGTACTTC,CASSYSRSSYEQYF
TRBV18,TRBD1,-,TRBJ2-7,TGTGCCAGCTCACCCGGGACAGGGTCTCTGTCTGAGCAGTACTTC,CASSPGTGSLSEQYF
TRBV9,-,many,TRBJ2-1,TGTGCCAGCAGCGGCAGACGCGGGGGCCCCTACAATGAGCAGTTCTTC,CASSGRRGGPYNEQFF
TRBV18,TRBD1,-,TRBJ1-3,TGTGCCAGCTCGGGACAGGGGGTATCTGGAAACACCATATATTTT,CASSGQGVSGNTIYF
TRBV27,TRBD1,-,TRBJ2-7,TGTGCCAGCAGTTCCGGGACAGGGGGCGGGGAGCAGTACTTC,CASSSGTGGGEQYF
TRBV27,-,once,TRBJ2-5,TGTGCCAGCACTTCAGACAGCCAAGAGACCCAGTACTTC,CASTSDSQETQYF
TRBV4-3,TRBD1,-,TRBJ2-2,TGCGCCAGCAGCCGACTACACCCCGGGACAGTGCCGACCGGGGAGCTGTTTTTT,CASSRLHPGTVPTGELFF
TRBV11-3,-,-,TRBJ2-3,TGTGCCAGCAGCCCAGGGTTTGGTACGCAGTATTTT,CASSPGFGTQYF
TRBV6-5,-,-,TRBJ2-7,TGTGCCAGTACTTTCACAGGTTACGAGCAGTACTTC,CASTFTGYEQYF
TRBV12-3/TRBV12-4,TRBD1,-,TRBJ1-2,TGTGCCAGCAGTCCCCGGGACAGCACAGCCTTC,CASSPRDSTAF
TRBV5-1,TRBD1,few,TRBJ2-7,TGCGCCAGCAGCTACCGGGACAGGGCCTACGAGCAGTACTTC,CASSYRDRAYEQYF
TRBV7-2,-,-,TRBJ2-3,TGTGCCAGCAGCCGAGCCGATACGCAGTATTTT,CASSRADTQYF
TRBV9,-,-,TRBJ2-2,TGTGCCAGCAGCGACCCACAGGCGGAGGGAAACACCGGGGAGCTGTTTTTT,CASSDPQAEGNTGELFF
TRBV9,-,-,TRBJ2-7,TGTGCCAGCAGCGTAGTTCCAGGCCCAGCCTACGAGCAGTACTTC,CASSVVPGPAYEQYF
TRBV7-2,-,-,TRBJ1-1,TGTGCCAGCACGGGACTCCAGAACACTGAAGCTTTCTTT,CASTGLQNTEAFF
TRBV5-5,-,-,TRBJ1-6,TGTGCCAGCAGCTTAGCACCGCGCTCAAATTCACCCCTCCACTTT,CASSLAPRSNSPLHF
TRBV2,-,-,TRBJ2-5,TGTGCCAGCAGTCGACTATTCCAAGAGACCCAGTACTTC,CASSRLFQETQYF
TRBV6-1,-,once,TRBJ1-1,TGTGCCAGCAGTGAAGTGCCCTCGGGGAACACTGAAGCTTTCTTT,CASSEVPSGNTEAFF
TRBV5-1,-,-,TRBJ1-3,TGCGCCAGCAGCTTGGATAGCTACTCTGGAAACACCATATATTTT,CASSLDSYSGNTIYF
TRBV6-5,-,once,TRBJ2-7,TGTGCCAGCAGCATGTCACCGGGAGAGCAGTACTTC,CASSMSPGEQYF
TRBV15,TRBD1,-,TRBJ1-5,TGTGCCACCAGCAGAGCCTTTGGGACAGCCCTCTTCACGGCATCAGATAATCAGCCCCAGCATTTT,CATSRAFGTALFTASDNQPQHF
TRBV2,TRBD1,-,TRBJ2-7,TGTGCCAGCAGTGACCAGGGGGCGAGCTACGAGCAGTACTTC,CASSDQGASYEQYF